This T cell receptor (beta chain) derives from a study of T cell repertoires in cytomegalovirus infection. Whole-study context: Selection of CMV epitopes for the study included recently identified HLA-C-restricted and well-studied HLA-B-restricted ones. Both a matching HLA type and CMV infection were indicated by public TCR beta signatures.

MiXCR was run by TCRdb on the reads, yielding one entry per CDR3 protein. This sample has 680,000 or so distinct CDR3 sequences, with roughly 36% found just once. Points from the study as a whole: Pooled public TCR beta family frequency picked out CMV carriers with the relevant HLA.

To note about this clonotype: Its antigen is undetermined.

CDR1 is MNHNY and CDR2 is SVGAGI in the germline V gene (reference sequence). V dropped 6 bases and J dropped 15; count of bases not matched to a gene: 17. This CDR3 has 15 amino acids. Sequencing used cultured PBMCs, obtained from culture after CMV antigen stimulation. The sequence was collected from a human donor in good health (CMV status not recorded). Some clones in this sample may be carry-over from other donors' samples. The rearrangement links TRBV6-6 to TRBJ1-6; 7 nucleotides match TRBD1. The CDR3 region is CASRRIGTATEGLHF. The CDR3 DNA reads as TGTGCCAGCAGAAGGATTGGGACAGCCACTGAAGGCCTCCACTTT.